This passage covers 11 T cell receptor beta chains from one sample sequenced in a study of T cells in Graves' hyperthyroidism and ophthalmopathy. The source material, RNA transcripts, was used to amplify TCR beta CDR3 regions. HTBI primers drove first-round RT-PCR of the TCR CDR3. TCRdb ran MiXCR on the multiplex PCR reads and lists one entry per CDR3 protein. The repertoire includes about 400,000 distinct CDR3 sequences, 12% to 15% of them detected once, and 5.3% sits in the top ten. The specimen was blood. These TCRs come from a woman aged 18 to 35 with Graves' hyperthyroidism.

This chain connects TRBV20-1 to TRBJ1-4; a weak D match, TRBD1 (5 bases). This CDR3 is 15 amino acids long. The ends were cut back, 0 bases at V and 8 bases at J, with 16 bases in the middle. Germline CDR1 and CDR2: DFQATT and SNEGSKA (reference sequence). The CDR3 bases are TGCAGTGCTAGAGATCCCGTGGGGCGGGTGGAAAAACTGTTTTTT. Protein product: CSARDPVGRVEKLFF.

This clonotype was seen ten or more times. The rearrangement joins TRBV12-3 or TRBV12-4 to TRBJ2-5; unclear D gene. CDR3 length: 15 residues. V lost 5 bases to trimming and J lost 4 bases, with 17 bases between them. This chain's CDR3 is CASSPSPSRIETQYF. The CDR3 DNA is TGTGCCAGCAGTCCGTCCCCCAGCCGCATAGAGACCCAGTACTTC.

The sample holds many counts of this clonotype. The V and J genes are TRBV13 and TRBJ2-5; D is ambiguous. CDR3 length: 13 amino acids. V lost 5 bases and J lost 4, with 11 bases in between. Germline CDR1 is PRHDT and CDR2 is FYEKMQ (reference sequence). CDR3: CASSTRTAETQYF. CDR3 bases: TGTGCCAGCAGCACCCGGACGGCAGAGACCCAGTACTTC.

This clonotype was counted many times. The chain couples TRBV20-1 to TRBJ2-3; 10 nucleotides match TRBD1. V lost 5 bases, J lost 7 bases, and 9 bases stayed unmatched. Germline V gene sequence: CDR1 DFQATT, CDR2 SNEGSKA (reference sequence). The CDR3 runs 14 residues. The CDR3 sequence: CSAPPGTGVNTQYF. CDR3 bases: TGCAGTGCTCCCCCCGGGACAGGGGTGAATACGCAGTATTTT.

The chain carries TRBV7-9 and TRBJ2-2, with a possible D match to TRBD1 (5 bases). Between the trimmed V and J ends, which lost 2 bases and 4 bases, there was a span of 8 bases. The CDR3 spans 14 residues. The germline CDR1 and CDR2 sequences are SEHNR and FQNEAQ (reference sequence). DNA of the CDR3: TGTGCCAGCAGCTTACTTAGGGGCACCGGGGAGCTGTTTTTT. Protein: CASSLLRGTGELFF.

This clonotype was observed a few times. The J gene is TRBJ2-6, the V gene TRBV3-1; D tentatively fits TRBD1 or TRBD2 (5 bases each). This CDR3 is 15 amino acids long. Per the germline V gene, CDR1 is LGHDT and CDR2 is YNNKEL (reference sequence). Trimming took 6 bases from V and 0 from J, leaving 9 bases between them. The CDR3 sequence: CASRDGGSGANVLTF. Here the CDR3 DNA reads TGTGCCAGCAGGGATGGGGGCTCTGGGGCCAACGTCCTGACTTTC. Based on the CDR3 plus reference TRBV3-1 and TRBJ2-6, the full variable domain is DTAVSQTPKYLVTQMGNDKSIKCEQNLGHDTMYWYKQDSKKFLKIMFSYNNKELIINETVPNRFSPKSPDKAHLNLHINSLELGDSAVYFCASRDGGSGANVLTFGAGSRLTVL.

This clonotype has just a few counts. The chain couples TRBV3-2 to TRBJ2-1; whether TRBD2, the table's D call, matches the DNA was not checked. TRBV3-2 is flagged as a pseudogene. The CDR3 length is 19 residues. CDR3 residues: CASSQDGEGSPVMYNEQFF. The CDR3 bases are TGTGCCAGCAGCCAAGATGGGGAGGGTAGCCCCGTTATGTACAATGAGCAGTTCTTC.

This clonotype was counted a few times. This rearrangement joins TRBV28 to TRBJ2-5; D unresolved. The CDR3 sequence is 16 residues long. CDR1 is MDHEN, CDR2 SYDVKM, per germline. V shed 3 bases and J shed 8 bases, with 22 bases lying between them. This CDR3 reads CASSLSLRPPSNTQYF. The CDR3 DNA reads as TGTGCCAGCAGTTTGTCCCTGCGGCCCCCCTCGAATACCCAGTACTTC.

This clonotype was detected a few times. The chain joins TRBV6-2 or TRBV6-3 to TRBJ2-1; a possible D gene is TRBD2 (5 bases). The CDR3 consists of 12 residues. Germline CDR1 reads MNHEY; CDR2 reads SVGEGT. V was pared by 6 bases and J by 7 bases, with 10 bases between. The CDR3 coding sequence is TGTGCCAGCAGCCCTTCGGGGAATGAGCAGTTCTTC. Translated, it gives CASSPSGNEQFF.

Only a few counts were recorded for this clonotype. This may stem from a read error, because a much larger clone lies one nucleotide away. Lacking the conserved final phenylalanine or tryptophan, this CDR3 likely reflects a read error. The CDR3 nucleotides read TGTGCCAGCAGCGTTGGACGTAGCTCCTACAATGAGCAGTTCGTC. It is translated as CASSVGRSSYNEQFV. The chain couples TRBV2 to TRBJ2-1; D uncertain. CDR1 is SNHLY and CDR2 is FYNNEI in the germline V gene. The CDR3 runs 15 residues. Trimming shortened V by 6 bases and J by 0 bases, and 12 bases separated the two germline ends.

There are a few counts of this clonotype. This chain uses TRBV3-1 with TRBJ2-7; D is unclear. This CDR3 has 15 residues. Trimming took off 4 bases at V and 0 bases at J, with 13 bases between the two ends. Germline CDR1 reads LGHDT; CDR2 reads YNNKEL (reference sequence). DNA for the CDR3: TGTGCCAGCAGCCCTCTGGCAGACCCCTCCTACGAGCAGTACTTC. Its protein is CASSPLADPSYEQYF.